The next 7 T cell receptor beta chains were all read from a single sample in a study of radiotherapy plus CTLA-4 blockade in lung cancer. Libraries were prepared by immunoSEQ multiplex PCR; TCRdb keeps only in-frame clonotypes and omits some of them. The repertoire includes 80,000 to 95,000 clones, 82% of them detected once, and roughly 25% sits in the top ten. Source: peripheral blood, taken from a patient treated with radiotherapy plus ipilimumab. The receptors derive from a human donor with non-small cell lung cancer that progressed on radiotherapy plus ipilimumab.

The V gene is TRBV30, the J gene TRBJ2-1, with 10 bases fitting TRBD1. CDR1 is GTSNPN, CDR2 SVGIG, per germline (reference sequence). V gave up 8 bases and J gave up 2 bases; unmatched junction bases: 3. There are 13 residues in the CDR3. DNA of the CDR3: TGTGCCCGGGACAGGGGAACCTACAATGAGCAGTTCTTC. Encoded protein: CARDRGTYNEQFF. Full variable domain (outside the CDR3, taken from reference TRBV30 and TRBJ2-1): SQTIHQWPATLVQPVGSPLSLECTVEGTSNPNLYWYRQAAGRGLQLLFYSVGIGQISSEVPQNLSASRPQDRQFILSSKKLLLSDSGFYLCARDRGTYNEQFFGPGTRLTVL.

This rearrangement joins TRBV5-4 to TRBJ2-1; D not resolved. The CDR3 runs 15 residues. Looked up from germline, CDR1 is SGHNT and CDR2 is YYREEE (reference sequence). Trimming stripped 4 bases from V and 6 bases from J, with 17 bases between. CDR3 protein: CASSLHTVPGNEQFF. As DNA, the CDR3 is TGTGCCAGCAGCCTCCACACGGTACCGGGCAATGAGCAGTTCTTC.

This clone has just one count. The chain couples TRBV4-2 to TRBJ1-5; no definite D call. With 1 base removed from V and 2 bases from J, the gap between germline ends came to 6 bases. The CDR3 spans 14 residues. The germline CDR1 and CDR2 sequences are LGHNA and YNFKEQ. CDR3: CASSQGQRNQPQHF. In DNA, the CDR3 is TGTGCCAGCAGCCAAGGCCAGCGCAATCAGCCCCAGCATTTT.

V is TRBV15 and J is TRBJ2-7; D unclear. The CDR3 sequence is 13 residues long. The germline V and J ends were trimmed by 0 bases and 3 bases, with 6 bases remaining between them. Germline V gives CDR1 LNHNV, CDR2 YYDKDF (reference sequence). This CDR3 is CATSRDNGYEQYV. CDR3 coding DNA: TGTGCCACCAGCAGAGATAACGGCTACGAGCAGTACGTC.

This clone appeared once. This rearrangement joins TRBV18 to TRBJ2-5, with D tentatively TRBD1 (5 bases). V was shortened by 2 bases and J by 7 bases, with 8 bases between the two germline ends. CDR1 and CDR2 (germline): KGHSH, LQKENI. The CDR3 has 12 residues. In nucleotides, the CDR3 is TGTGCCAGCTCACCAGACGACAGGACCCAGTACTTC. Amino acids: CASSPDDRTQYF. The complete variable domain, with remaining parts taken from reference TRBV18 and TRBJ2-5, reads NAGVMQNPRHLVRRRGQEARLRCSPMKGHSHVYWYRQLPEEGLKFMVYLQKENIIDESGMPKERFSAEFPKEGPSILRIQQVVRGDSAAYFCASSPDDRTQYFGPGTRLLVL.

The chain combines TRBV14 with TRBJ1-2; 7 nucleotides match TRBD1. The CDR3 sequence is 15 residues long. The V and J ends lost 3 bases and 4 bases, in that order; junction bases with no gene match: 8. Looked up from germline, CDR1 is SGHDN and CDR2 is FVKESK. CDR3 in DNA: TGTGCCAGCAGCCAGGGGACAGCCCGTTTCTATGGCTACACCTTC. Translating it yields CASSQGTARFYGYTF.

This clone was counted once. V usage is TRBV6-5 and J usage is TRBJ2-3, with 7 bases matching TRBD1. Germline V gene sequence: CDR1 MNHEY, CDR2 SVGAGI. The CDR3 spans 14 residues. Trimming took 6 bases from V and 4 from J; bases not matched to a gene: 7. CDR3: CASRKTGLADTQYF. The CDR3 DNA sequence: TGTGCCAGCAGGAAGACAGGGTTAGCAGATACGCAGTATTTT.